This T cell receptor (beta chain) came from a study of shared clonotypes between healthy human individuals. Study results and caveats: A small donor pool kept down the genetic and exposure-history diversity that was represented.

A CD45RA+ naive subset and a CD45RA-negative memory subset were split from CD4+ cells. At a deep level, the assay was run. The assay was immunoSEQ multiplex PCR, and TCRdb's table has in-frame clones only and misses some. This sample carries fewer than 1.6 million clones, approximately 98.5% of them seen once, and the ten largest clones take around 0.33%. A word on this clone: Its target is unknown.

Losses at the gene ends were 1 base for V and 6 bases for J; bases not matched to a gene: 7. The germline V gene has CDR1 SGHDN and CDR2 FVKESK. The CDR3 sequence is 16 residues long. This clonotype was sampled from a man aged 25-45 years in good health. The sequenced sample consisted of naive CD4+ T cells sorted from blood. The sample's subset: CD45RA+ positively selected. The V and J genes are TRBV14 and TRBJ2-3; 10 nucleotides line up with TRBD1. The CDR3 sequence: CASSQARGTGVDTQYF. The CDR3 coding sequence is TGTGCCAGCAGCCAAGCCAGAGGGACAGGGGTCGATACGCAGTATTTT.